Listed below are T cell receptor beta chains from one sample, sequenced in a study of T cell clonotyping in hematopoietic cell transplantation. This table comes from immunoSEQ multiplex PCR, and its TCRdb copy is limited to in-frame clones, with some not included. The sample has some 76,000 clones, 90% to 96% seen once; the top ten hold 1.5% to 2%. This sample comprised peripheral blood mononuclear cells, obtained before stem cell transplant. The origin of the receptors is a woman between 50 and 59 years old with acute myeloid leukemia. Some clones in this sample may be carry-over from other donors' samples. CDR3s include the opening cysteine and the closing phenylalanine or tryptophan.

v_call cdr3_aa
TRBV5-1 CASSQKTSSGANVLTF
TRBV30 CAWSSRGLRSATNEKLFF
TRBV11-2 CASSNYEQYF
TRBV29-1 CSGRDSQAPYEQYF
TRBV9 CASSTRGGLSYNEQFF
TRBV6-1 CASRGRGLGNTIYF
TRBV27 CASSLGQVYTDTQYF
TRBV6-1 CGGGQFQETQYF
TRBV19 CASSIKFADTQYF
TRBV25-1 CASSGLEQFF
TRBV5-1 CASSSRPGVTGYTF
TRBV6-1 CASSESGTKAFF
TRBV15 CATSRDFAITNTGELFF
TRBV19 CASSPTGGNTIYF
TRBV13 CASSSSGTTYEQYF
TRBV11-2 CASSTSQRNYGYTF
TRBV5-1 CASSLLADYEQYF
TRBV30 CAWSRVSSEAFF
TRBV11-2 CASSLGRNEQFF
TRBV7-9 CASKGGPLTNEQFF
TRBV14 CASSRVTDTQYF
TRBV7-6 CASTPGGQDNEQFF
TRBV6-5 CASKGTGGSTEAFF